A selection of T cell receptor beta chains follows, all from one sample in a study of blood T cell repertoires in COVID-19. Using immunoSEQ multiplex PCR, the repertoire was profiled, and TCRdb retains in-frame clones only, with some absent. The repertoire includes 100,000 to 120,000 clones, more than 75% of them detected once, and about 3.5% sits in the top ten. The sequencing input was peripheral blood. These receptors were obtained from a woman aged 45 to 65 with acute or convalescent COVID-19. CDR3s include the opening cysteine and the closing phenylalanine or tryptophan. D genes are given only for firm matches. Not all rows give a size; the values are once, few, many and, for expanded clones, a class.

d_call clone_size j_call cdr3_length v_call cdr3_aa cdr3_nt
TRBD2 - TRBJ2-7 15 TRBV7-2 CASSLSPAGFHEQYF TGTGCCAGCAGCTTAAGTCCAGCGGGATTCCACGAGCAGTACTTC
TRBD2 many TRBJ2-1 18 TRBV7-9 CASSGSLAGLGSRNEQFF TGTGCCAGCAGCGGCTCTTTAGCGGGTCTCGGCTCCCGCAATGAGCAGTTCTTC
TRBD2 once TRBJ2-3 15 TRBV11-1 CASSLSSGSTDTQYF TGTGCCAGCAGCTTGTCTAGCGGTAGCACAGATACGCAGTATTTT
TRBD2 - TRBJ2-3 14 TRBV19 CASTSGSRRDTQYF TGTGCCAGTACCAGCGGGAGTCGGCGGGATACGCAGTATTTT
TRBD1 - TRBJ2-2 18 TRBV5-4 CASSLVGAGTGVLGELFF TGTGCCAGCAGCTTGGTGGGTGCGGGGACAGGGGTCCTCGGGGAGCTGTTTTTT
- - TRBJ2-2 15 TRBV6-1 CASREGALNTGELFF TGTGCCAGCAGAGAAGGAGCGCTGAACACCGGGGAGCTGTTTTTT
- - TRBJ2-5 13 TRBV5-1 CASSPGQRETQYF TGCGCCAGCAGCCCCGGACAGCGCGAGACCCAGTACTTC
TRBD2 - TRBJ2-7 19 TRBV6-2/TRBV6-3 CASSYRGTSGRGPLIEQYF TGTGCCAGCAGTTACCGTGGGACTAGCGGGAGAGGCCCCCTAATCGAGCAGTACTTC
TRBD1 once TRBJ1-2 14 TRBV13 CASSLVSGGGGYTF TGTGCCAGCAGCTTAGTGTCAGGGGGAGGCGGCTACACCTTC
TRBD1 once TRBJ2-7 15 TRBV27 CASSLLGTGRDEQYF TGTGCCAGCAGCCTTCTAGGGACAGGGCGGGACGAGCAGTACTTC
- - TRBJ1-1 16 TRBV5-1 CASSTATGGRNTEAFF TGCGCCAGCAGCACCGCAACGGGGGGCCGTAACACTGAAGCTTTCTTT
TRBD1 - TRBJ1-5 14 TRBV15 CATSRDRGLQPQHF TGTGCCACCAGCAGAGACAGGGGGCTTCAGCCCCAGCATTTT
TRBD1 once TRBJ1-1 13 TRBV6-5 CASSRQGNTEAFF TGTGCCAGCAGTCGACAGGGGAACACTGAAGCTTTCTTT
TRBD1 - TRBJ1-5 17 TRBV19 CASSVLTGGFQSQPQHF TGTGCCAGTAGTGTTTTGACAGGGGGTTTCCAAAGTCAGCCCCAGCATTTT
- - TRBJ1-2 12 TRBV2 CASSSGLGGYTF TGTGCCAGCAGTTCAGGGTTAGGGGGCTACACCTTC
- - TRBJ2-1 15 TRBV28 CASSPRGGGYNEQFF TGTGCCAGCAGTCCCCGGGGAGGGGGTTACAATGAGCAGTTCTTC
- - TRBJ1-5 15 TRBV28 CASSLLGAGDQPQHF TGTGCCAGCAGCCTACTTGGGGCAGGGGATCAGCCCCAGCATTTT
TRBD1 - TRBJ2-5 13 TRBV5-1 CASSFGQGETQYF TGCGCCAGCAGCTTTGGACAGGGAGAGACCCAGTACTTC
- - TRBJ1-1 15 TRBV19 CASSINGPGNTEAFF TGTGCCAGTAGTATCAACGGTCCGGGGAACACTGAAGCTTTCTTT
TRBD1 - TRBJ1-2 18 TRBV6-2/TRBV6-3 CASSPRDRGPTTYYGYTF TGTGCCAGCAGCCCTCGGGACAGGGGGCCGACTACCTACTATGGCTACACCTTC
TRBD1 - TRBJ2-3 16 TRBV5-4 CASSLKDRGGTDTQYF TGTGCCAGCAGCCTAAAGGACAGGGGAGGCACAGATACGCAGTATTTT
TRBD2 - TRBJ2-7 16 TRBV28 CASTLDGPSGRYEQYF TGTGCCAGCACCCTAGACGGGCCTAGCGGTAGATACGAGCAGTACTTC
- - TRBJ1-5 15 TRBV7-8 CASSLDISGNQPQHF TGTGCCAGCAGCTTAGATATCTCCGGCAATCAGCCCCAGCATTTT
- - TRBJ1-1 13 TRBV5-1 CASSPQVNTEAFF TGCGCCAGCAGCCCACAGGTGAACACTGAAGCTTTCTTT
- - TRBJ1-4 16 TRBV27 CASSLPLRSVVEKLFF TGTGCCAGCAGTTTACCCCTGAGGTCGGTCGTGGAAAAACTGTTTTTT
TRBD2 - TRBJ2-5 15 TRBV19 CASSGLAGRRETQYF TGTGCCAGTAGCGGACTAGCGGGAAGGCGGGAGACCCAGTACTTC
- - TRBJ2-7 13 TRBV11-2 CASSPQGSYEQYF TGTGCCAGCAGCCCCCAGGGATCCTACGAGCAGTACTTC
TRBD2 - TRBJ2-1 16 TRBV29-1 CSVEAGLAERSNEQFF TGCAGCGTTGAGGCGGGACTAGCGGAAAGGAGCAATGAGCAGTTCTTC
- - TRBJ1-4 16 TRBV19 CASSEGRGPTNEKLFF TGTGCCAGTAGTGAGGGGAGGGGCCCAACTAATGAAAAACTGTTTTTT
TRBD1 once TRBJ2-7 15 TRBV15 CATSRDGQGNYEQYF TGTGCCACCAGCAGAGACGGACAGGGTAACTACGAGCAGTACTTC
TRBD2 - TRBJ2-5 14 TRBV27 CASGGLAVEETQYF TGTGCCAGCGGCGGACTAGCGGTTGAAGAGACCCAGTACTTC
TRBD1 - TRBJ1-1 15 TRBV15 CATSTGTGVLTEAFF TGTGCCACCAGCACTGGGACAGGGGTGTTAACTGAAGCTTTCTTT
TRBD1 - TRBJ1-2 16 TRBV18 CASSQGGTGADYGYTF TGTGCCAGCTCACAAGGGGGGACAGGCGCGGACTATGGCTACACCTTC
- - TRBJ2-3 13 TRBV5-1 CASSFPSTDTQYF TGCGCCAGCAGTTTTCCTAGCACAGATACGCAGTATTTT
TRBD1 - TRBJ2-7 13 TRBV19 CASARDRGYEQYF TGTGCCAGTGCCCGGGACAGGGGTTACGAGCAGTACTTC
TRBD1 - TRBJ2-5 16 TRBV5-1 CASSAAGQAGGETQYF TGCGCCAGCAGCGCCGCGGGACAGGCAGGGGGGGAGACCCAGTACTTC
TRBD2 - TRBJ2-3 16 TRBV19 CASSMGLAGLGDTQYF TGTGCCAGTAGTATGGGCCTAGCGGGGCTGGGCGATACGCAGTATTTT
TRBD1 once TRBJ2-7 13 TRBV7-9 CASRLGTAYEQYF TGTGCCAGCAGGTTAGGGACAGCTTACGAGCAGTACTTC
TRBD1 few TRBJ1-6 15 TRBV5-1 CASSLTQGQGRALHF TGCGCCAGCAGCCTCACCCAGGGACAGGGACGGGCCCTCCACTTT
TRBD1 - TRBJ1-5 17 TRBV23-1 CASSQPEQGTSNQPQHF TGCGCCAGCAGTCAACCTGAACAGGGGACGAGCAATCAGCCCCAGCATTTT
- once TRBJ1-3 16 TRBV3-1/TRBV3-2 CASSLPGLDEGNTIYF TGTGCCAGCAGCTTACCAGGACTGGATGAAGGAAACACCATATATTTT
TRBD2 - TRBJ2-2 16 TRBV28 CASSLFTSGATGELFF TGTGCCAGCAGTTTATTCACTAGCGGGGCTACCGGGGAGCTGTTTTTT
TRBD1 - TRBJ1-6 15 TRBV28 CAIQGTGALNSPLHF TGTGCCATCCAAGGGACAGGCGCCCTTAATTCACCCCTCCACTTT
TRBD2 - TRBJ2-2 16 TRBV30 CAWLTLAGGRTGELFF TGTGCCTGGCTTACACTAGCGGGAGGTCGGACCGGGGAGCTGTTTTTT
TRBD2 - TRBJ2-5 15 TRBV18 CASSPGTSVLETQYF TGTGCCAGCTCACCTGGGACTAGCGTCTTAGAGACCCAGTACTTC
TRBD2 - TRBJ2-1 15 TRBV7-9 CASSEASSGLSEQFF TGTGCCAGCAGCGAGGCGTCTAGCGGGTTATCTGAGCAGTTCTTC
TRBD1 - TRBJ1-3 17 TRBV9 CASSLRDRGLSGNTIYF TGTGCCAGCAGCCTCCGGGACAGGGGCCTCTCTGGAAACACCATATATTTT
- - TRBJ2-7 12 TRBV7-9 CASSRSVDEQYF TGTGCCAGCAGCCGCTCAGTGGACGAGCAGTACTTC